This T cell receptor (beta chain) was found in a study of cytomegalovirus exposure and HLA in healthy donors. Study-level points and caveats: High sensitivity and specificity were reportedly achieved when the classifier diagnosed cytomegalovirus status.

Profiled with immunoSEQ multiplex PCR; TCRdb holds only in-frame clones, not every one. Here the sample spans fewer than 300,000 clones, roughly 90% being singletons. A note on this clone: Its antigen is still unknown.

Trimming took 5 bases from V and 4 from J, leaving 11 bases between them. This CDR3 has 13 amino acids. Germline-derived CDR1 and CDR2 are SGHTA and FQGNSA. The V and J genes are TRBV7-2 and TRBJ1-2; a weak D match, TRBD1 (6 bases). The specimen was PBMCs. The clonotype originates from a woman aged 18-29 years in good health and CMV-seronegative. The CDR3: CASSQQGSYGYTF. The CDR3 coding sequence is TGTGCCAGCAGCCAGCAGGGGAGCTATGGCTACACCTTC.